This entry is about one T cell receptor beta chain. Germline CDR1 is MNHEY and CDR2 is SVGAGI. Deletions cut 4 bases from V and 0 bases from J, with 7 bases between. There are 15 residues in the CDR3. This entry is derived from a study of blood T cell repertoires in COVID-19. The method was immunoSEQ multiplex PCR; TCRdb's version includes in-frame clones alone and lacks a portion of them. The top ten hold roughly 30% of the sample, which has around 120,000 clones, around 86% seen once. The chain is built from TRBV6-5 and TRBJ2-6; D unresolved. The clonotype originates from a woman in her seventies with acute or convalescent COVID-19. Material: peripheral blood. The CDR3 coding sequence is TGTGCCAGCAGTTGGAGCAGCTCTGGGGCCAACGTCCTGACTTTC. It specifies CASSWSSSGANVLTF.